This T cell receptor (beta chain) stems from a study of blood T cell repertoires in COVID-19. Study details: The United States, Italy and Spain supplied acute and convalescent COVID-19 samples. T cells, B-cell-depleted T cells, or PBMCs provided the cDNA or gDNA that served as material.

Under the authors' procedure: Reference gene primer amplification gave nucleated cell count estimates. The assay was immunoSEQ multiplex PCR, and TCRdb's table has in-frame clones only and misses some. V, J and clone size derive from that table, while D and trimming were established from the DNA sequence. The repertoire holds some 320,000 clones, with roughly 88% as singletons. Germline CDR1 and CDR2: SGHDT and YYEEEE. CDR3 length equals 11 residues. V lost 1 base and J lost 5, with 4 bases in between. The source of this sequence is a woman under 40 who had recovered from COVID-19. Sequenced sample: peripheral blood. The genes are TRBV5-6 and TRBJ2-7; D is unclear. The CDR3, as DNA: TGTGCCAGCAGCTTGTATAACGAGCAGTACTTC. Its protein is CASSLYNEQYF.